This T cell receptor beta chain derives from a study of cytomegalovirus exposure and HLA in healthy donors. On this clone: The target antigen is unknown.

V lost 1 base, J lost 2 bases, and 11 bases lay in between. The germline V gene encodes CDR1 SGHAT and CDR2 FQDESV (reference sequence). The CDR3 has 15 amino acids. PCR used 60 Vbeta primers and 13 Jbeta primers. This table comes from immunoSEQ multiplex PCR, and its TCRdb copy is limited to in-frame clones, with some not included. Here the sample spans around 150,000 clones, roughly 80% being singletons. General study findings and limits: Several of the most significant clusters were apparently associated with common viral pathogens in a later analysis.

Input material: PBMCs. This receptor was taken from a man aged 18 to 30 in good health and CMV-seropositive. The chain uses TRBV11-1 and TRBJ1-2, with D uncertain. The CDR3 is CASSLEAGRNYGYTF. The CDR3 nucleotides are TGTGCCAGCAGCTTAGAAGCGGGCAGAAACTATGGCTACACCTTC. The entire variable domain, with the rest obtained from reference TRBV11-1 and TRBJ1-2, is as follows: EAEVAQSPRYKITEKSQAVAFWCDPISGHATLYWYRQILGQGPELLVQFQDESVVDDSQLPKDRFSAERLKGVDSTLKIQPAELGDSAMYLCASSLEAGRNYGYTFGSGTRLTVV.